These T cell receptor beta chains were read from a single sample in a study of control samples from healthy donors and cancer patients. Clones were sequenced by immunoSEQ multiplex PCR, and TCRdb holds only the in-frame ones, with some missing. The sample holds tens of thousands of clones, just under 85% seen once. The source material was blood. The receptors derive from a man aged 25 to 40 in good health. CDR3s include the opening cysteine and the closing phenylalanine or tryptophan. The order of the fields is clone size, V gene, CDR3 length, J gene, D gene, CDR3 protein, CDR3 DNA. D genes are given only for firm matches. Rows give clone size only sometimes, using once, few, many, or a class for an expanded clone.

>few|TRBV7-9|12|TRBJ1-3|NA
CASSSGRGTIYF
TGTGCCAGCAGCTCAGGGCGCGGCACCATATATTTT
>NA|TRBV7-7|13|TRBJ1-1|NA
CASSLRRDTEAFF
TGTGCCAGCAGCTTAAGAAGGGACACTGAAGCTTTCTTT
>NA|TRBV5-1|14|TRBJ2-7|NA
CASSPRGARYEQYF
TGCGCCAGCAGCCCCCGGGGGGCTCGATACGAGCAGTACTTC
>NA|TRBV5-4|15|TRBJ2-6|NA
CASSLLSSGANVLTF
TGTGCCAGCAGCCTACTTTCCTCTGGGGCCAACGTCCTGACTTTC
>NA|TRBV19|14|TRBJ2-5|TRBD1
CASSVQGNGETQYF
TGTGCCAGTAGTGTACAGGGGAATGGAGAGACCCAGTACTTC
>NA|TRBV19|16|TRBJ2-2|TRBD1
CASSILHRGSTGELFF
TGTGCCAGTAGTATTTTGCACAGGGGATCCACCGGGGAGCTGTTTTTT
>once|TRBV5-4|14|TRBJ2-3|NA
CASSWERGTDTQYF
TGTGCCAGCAGCTGGGAGCGCGGCACAGATACGCAGTATTTT
>once|TRBV2|13|TRBJ1-1|TRBD1
CASKDRGLTEAFF
TGTGCCAGCAAGGACAGGGGGCTCACTGAAGCTTTCTTT
>NA|TRBV19|18|TRBJ1-2|TRBD1
CASSMGQGTLRTYYGYTF
TGTGCCAGTAGTATGGGACAGGGCACTCTAAGGACCTACTATGGCTACACCTTC
>NA|TRBV28|14|TRBJ1-5|NA
CASSLDPQNQPQHF
TGTGCCAGCAGTTTAGATCCTCAAAATCAGCCCCAGCATTTT
>NA|TRBV12-3/TRBV12-4|13|TRBJ1-2|TRBD1
CASSGTGGGGYTF
TGTGCCAGCAGTGGGACAGGGGGCGGTGGCTACACCTTC
>NA|TRBV12-5|17|TRBJ2-7|TRBD1
CASGLLRAGGVWNEQYF
TGTGCTAGTGGTTTGCTCCGCGCAGGGGGAGTCTGGAACGAGCAGTACTTC
>NA|TRBV18|13|TRBJ2-7|NA
CASSPERSAPQYF
TGTGCCAGCTCACCAGAGCGGTCGGCTCCCCAGTACTTC
>NA|TRBV30|13|TRBJ1-4|NA
CAGGGHSNEKLFF
TGTGCCGGGGGGGGACACTCTAATGAAAAACTGTTTTTT
>few|TRBV2|14|TRBJ1-1|NA
CASRPRGVGTEAFF
TGTGCCAGCAGGCCCAGGGGTGTGGGGACTGAAGCTTTCTTT
>NA|TRBV13|15|TRBJ2-1|NA
CASKLQALLNNEQFF
TGTGCCAGTAAGTTACAGGCGCTACTAAACAATGAGCAGTTCTTC
>NA|TRBV6-5|15|TRBJ1-4|NA
CASSTGDVLGEKLFF
TGTGCCAGCAGTACGGGGGACGTGCTGGGGGAAAAACTGTTTTTT
>once|TRBV6-5|14|TRBJ2-6|NA
CASIPRPGANVLTF
TGTGCCAGCATCCCACGACCTGGGGCCAACGTCCTGACTTTC
>NA|TRBV7-2|15|TRBJ2-1|TRBD2
CASSLERGGRVEQFF
TGTGCCAGCAGCTTAGAGCGGGGGGGCCGGGTTGAGCAGTTCTTC
>NA|TRBV5-1|16|TRBJ2-3|TRBD2
CASSTTLAGRSDTQYF
TGCGCCAGCAGCACCACACTAGCGGGCAGATCAGATACGCAGTATTTT
>NA|TRBV11-3|14|TRBJ2-3|NA
CASSLSASTDTQYF
TGTGCCAGCAGCTTATCGGCTAGCACAGATACGCAGTATTTT
>NA|TRBV2|15|TRBJ2-1|TRBD2
CASVDAGGTYNEQFF
TGTGCCAGTGTTGACGCGGGGGGAACCTACAATGAGCAGTTCTTC
>NA|TRBV7-9|17|TRBJ1-5|NA
CASSLAVQGGGNQPQHF
TGTGCCAGCAGCTTAGCGGTGCAGGGCGGAGGCAATCAGCCCCAGCATTTT
>NA|TRBV30|16|TRBJ1-4|NA
CAWGVGGPPTNEKLFF
TGTGCCTGGGGAGTGGGAGGACCTCCAACTAATGAAAAACTGTTTTTT
>NA|TRBV2|15|TRBJ2-7|TRBD1
CASRKNRGLDNEQYF
TGTGCCAGCAGGAAAAACAGGGGGCTTGACAACGAGCAGTACTTC
>NA|TRBV12-3/TRBV12-4|13|TRBJ2-5|NA
CASRKGNWETQYF
TGTGCCAGCAGAAAAGGGAATTGGGAGACCCAGTACTTC
>NA|TRBV2|15|TRBJ2-7|TRBD1
CASKIGQGFLHEQYF
TGTGCCAGCAAGATAGGACAGGGTTTTTTGCACGAGCAGTACTTC
>NA|TRBV2|13|TRBJ2-5|NA
CASSALEGETQYF
TGTGCCAGCAGCGCTCTAGAGGGAGAGACCCAGTACTTC
>NA|TRBV19|13|TRBJ1-6|NA
CASKTGWESPLHF
TGTGCCAGTAAGACAGGATGGGAATCACCCCTCCACTTT
>NA|TRBV19|15|TRBJ2-7|NA
CASSLTLGQSYEQYF
TGTGCCAGTAGTCTCACCCTCGGACAGAGCTACGAGCAGTACTTC
>NA|TRBV15|14|TRBJ2-3|NA
CATSGTRSTDTQYF
TGTGCCACCAGCGGCACAAGGAGCACAGATACGCAGTATTTT
>NA|TRBV20-1|11|TRBJ2-3|NA
CSAHGRDTQYF
TGCAGTGCACACGGACGCGATACGCAGTATTTT
>NA|TRBV6-5|15|TRBJ1-1|NA
CASNRAAELNTEAFF
TGTGCCAGCAACCGGGCGGCGGAGCTGAACACTGAAGCTTTCTTT
>NA|TRBV10-3|13|TRBJ1-1|NA
CAISAGQATEAFF
TGTGCCATCAGTGCGGGGCAAGCCACTGAAGCTTTCTTT
>NA|TRBV18|16|TRBJ1-3|TRBD1
CASSPIGQGDGNTIYF
TGTGCCAGCTCACCTATAGGACAGGGAGACGGAAACACCATATATTTT
>NA|TRBV10-3|15|TRBJ1-1|TRBD1
CAIRPGQGLNTEAFF
TGTGCCATCAGGCCCGGACAGGGGCTGAACACTGAAGCTTTCTTT
>NA|TRBV28|14|TRBJ2-1|NA
CASSFGGTSGEQFF
TGTGCCAGCAGTTTCGGGGGCACGTCGGGGGAGCAGTTCTTC